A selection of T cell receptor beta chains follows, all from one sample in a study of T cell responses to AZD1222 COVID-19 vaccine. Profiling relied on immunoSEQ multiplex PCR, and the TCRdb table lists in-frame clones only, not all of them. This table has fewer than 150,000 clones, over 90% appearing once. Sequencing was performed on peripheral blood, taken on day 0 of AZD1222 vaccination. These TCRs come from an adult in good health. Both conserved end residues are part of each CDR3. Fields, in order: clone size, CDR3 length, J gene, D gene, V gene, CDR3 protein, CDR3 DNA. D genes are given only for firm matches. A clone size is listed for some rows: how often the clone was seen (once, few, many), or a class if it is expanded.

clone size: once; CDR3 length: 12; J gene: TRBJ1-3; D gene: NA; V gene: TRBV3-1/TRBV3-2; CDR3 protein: CASSPQGNTIYF; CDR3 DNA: TGTGCCAGCAGCCCCCAAGGAAACACCATATATTTT
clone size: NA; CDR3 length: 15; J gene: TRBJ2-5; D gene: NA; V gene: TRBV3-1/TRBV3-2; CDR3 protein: CASSQAHRSGETQYF; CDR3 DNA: TGTGCCAGCAGCCAAGCGCACAGGTCGGGAGAGACCCAGTACTTC
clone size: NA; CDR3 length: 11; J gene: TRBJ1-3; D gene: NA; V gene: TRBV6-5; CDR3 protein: CASSLNGTIYF; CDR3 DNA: TGTGCCAGCAGTTTGAACGGCACCATATATTTT
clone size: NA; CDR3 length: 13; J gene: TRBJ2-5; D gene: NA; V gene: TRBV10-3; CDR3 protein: CAISLESQETQYF; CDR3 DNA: TGTGCCATCAGTCTTGAAAGCCAAGAGACCCAGTACTTC
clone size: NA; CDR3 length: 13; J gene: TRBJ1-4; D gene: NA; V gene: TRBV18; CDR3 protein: CASSPNIGEKLFF; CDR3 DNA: TGTGCCAGCTCACCAAATATAGGTGAAAAACTGTTTTTT
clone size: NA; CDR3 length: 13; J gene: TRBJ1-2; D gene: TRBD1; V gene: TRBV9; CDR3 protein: CASSVAGTVAYTF; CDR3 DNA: TGTGCCAGCAGCGTAGCAGGGACAGTCGCCTACACCTTC
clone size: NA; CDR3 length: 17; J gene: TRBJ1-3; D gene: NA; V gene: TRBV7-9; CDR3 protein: CASRQTGQSRSGNTIYF; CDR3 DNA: TGTGCCAGCAGGCAAACAGGACAGTCCCGCTCTGGAAACACCATATATTTT
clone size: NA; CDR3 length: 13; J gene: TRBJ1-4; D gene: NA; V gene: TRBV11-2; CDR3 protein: CASSLDPNEKLFF; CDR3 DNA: TGTGCCAGCAGCTTAGATCCTAATGAAAAACTGTTTTTT
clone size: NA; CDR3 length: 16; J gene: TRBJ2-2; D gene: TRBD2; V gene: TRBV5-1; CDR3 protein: CASSLSGGGNTGELFF; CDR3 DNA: TGCGCCAGCAGCTTGTCCGGCGGGGGAAACACCGGGGAGCTGTTTTTT
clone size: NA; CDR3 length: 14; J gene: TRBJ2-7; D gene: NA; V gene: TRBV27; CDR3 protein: CASSLFGGPYEQYF; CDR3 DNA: TGTGCCAGCAGTTTATTCGGGGGGCCCTACGAGCAGTACTTC
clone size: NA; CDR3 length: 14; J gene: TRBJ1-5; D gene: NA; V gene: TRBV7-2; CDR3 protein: CASSSYSYPEPQHF; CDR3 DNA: TGTGCCAGCAGCTCATACAGTTACCCCGAGCCCCAGCATTTT
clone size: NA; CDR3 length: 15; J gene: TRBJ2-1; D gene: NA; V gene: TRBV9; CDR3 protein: CASSVGRGAYNEQFF; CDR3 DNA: TGTGCCAGCAGCGTAGGTCGGGGTGCCTACAATGAGCAGTTCTTC
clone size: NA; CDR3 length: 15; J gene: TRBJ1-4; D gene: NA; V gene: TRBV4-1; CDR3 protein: CASSHVAHTNEKLFF; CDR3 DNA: TGCGCCAGCAGCCATGTGGCTCACACTAATGAAAAACTGTTTTTT
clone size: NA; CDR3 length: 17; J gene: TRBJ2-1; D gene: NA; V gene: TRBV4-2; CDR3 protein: CASSQGTPGLDDNEQFF; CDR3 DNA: TGTGCCAGCAGCCAAGGGACACCGGGACTGGACGACAATGAGCAGTTCTTC
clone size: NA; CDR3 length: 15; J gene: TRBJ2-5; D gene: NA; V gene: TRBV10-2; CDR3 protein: CATLTGKGAQETQYF; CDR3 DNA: TGCGCCACCTTAACAGGGAAAGGGGCCCAAGAGACCCAGTACTTC
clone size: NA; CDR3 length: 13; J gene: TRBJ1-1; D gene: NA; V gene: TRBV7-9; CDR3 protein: CASSFEMNTEAFF; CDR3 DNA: TGTGCCAGCAGCTTTGAGATGAACACTGAAGCTTTCTTT
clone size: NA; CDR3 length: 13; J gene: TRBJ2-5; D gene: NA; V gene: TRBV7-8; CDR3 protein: CASSLGGQETQYF; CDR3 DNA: TGTGCCAGCAGCTTAGGGGGTCAAGAGACCCAGTACTTC
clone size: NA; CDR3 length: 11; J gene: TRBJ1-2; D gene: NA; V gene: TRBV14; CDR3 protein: CASSQDDGYTF; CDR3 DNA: TGTGCCAGCAGCCAAGATGATGGCTACACCTTC
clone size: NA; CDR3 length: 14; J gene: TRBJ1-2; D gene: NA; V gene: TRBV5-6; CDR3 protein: CASSPTPRGYGYTF; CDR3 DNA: TGTGCCAGCAGCCCGACTCCGCGGGGCTATGGCTACACCTTC
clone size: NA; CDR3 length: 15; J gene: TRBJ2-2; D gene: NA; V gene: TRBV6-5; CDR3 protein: CAGDSPRGFSGELFF; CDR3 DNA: TGTGCCGGGGACTCTCCCAGAGGGTTCAGCGGGGAGCTGTTTTTT
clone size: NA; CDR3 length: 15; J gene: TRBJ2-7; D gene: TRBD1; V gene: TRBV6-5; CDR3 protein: CASRKDRGRPYEQYF; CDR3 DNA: TGTGCCAGCAGAAAGGACAGGGGCCGCCCCTACGAGCAGTACTTC
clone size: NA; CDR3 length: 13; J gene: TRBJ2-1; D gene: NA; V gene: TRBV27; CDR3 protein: CASRVDRYNEQFF; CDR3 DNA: TGTGCCAGCAGGGTAGACAGATACAATGAGCAGTTCTTC
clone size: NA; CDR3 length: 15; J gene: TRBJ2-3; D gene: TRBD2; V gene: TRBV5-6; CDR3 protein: CASSLISGGTDTQYF; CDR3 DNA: TGTGCCAGCAGCTTAATCAGCGGGGGCACAGATACGCAGTATTTT
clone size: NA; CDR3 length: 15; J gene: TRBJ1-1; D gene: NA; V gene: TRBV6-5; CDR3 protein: CASRDRPPSGTEAFF; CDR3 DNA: TGTGCCAGCAGAGATAGGCCACCCTCGGGCACTGAAGCTTTCTTT
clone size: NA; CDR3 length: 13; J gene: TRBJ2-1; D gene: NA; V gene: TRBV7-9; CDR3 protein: CASSSPDINEQFF; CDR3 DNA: TGTGCCAGCAGCTCCCCGGACATAAATGAGCAGTTCTTC
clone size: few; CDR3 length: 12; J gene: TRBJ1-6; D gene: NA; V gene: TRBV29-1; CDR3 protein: CSVGQDNSPLHF; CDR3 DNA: TGCAGCGTTGGACAGGATAATTCACCCCTCCACTTT
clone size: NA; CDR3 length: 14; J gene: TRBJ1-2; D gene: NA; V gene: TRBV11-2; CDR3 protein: CASSEDRTLYGYTF; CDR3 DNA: TGTGCCAGCAGCGAAGACAGGACTCTCTATGGCTACACCTTC
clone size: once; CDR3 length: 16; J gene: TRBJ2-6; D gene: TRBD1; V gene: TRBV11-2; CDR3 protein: CASSPSDRAGANVLTF; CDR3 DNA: TGTGCCAGCAGCCCATCGGACAGGGCCGGGGCCAACGTCCTGACTTTC
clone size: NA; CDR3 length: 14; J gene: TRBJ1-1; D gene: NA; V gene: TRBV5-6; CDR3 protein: CASSPGPDSTEAFF; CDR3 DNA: TGTGCCAGCAGCCCGGGGCCTGACAGCACTGAAGCTTTCTTT